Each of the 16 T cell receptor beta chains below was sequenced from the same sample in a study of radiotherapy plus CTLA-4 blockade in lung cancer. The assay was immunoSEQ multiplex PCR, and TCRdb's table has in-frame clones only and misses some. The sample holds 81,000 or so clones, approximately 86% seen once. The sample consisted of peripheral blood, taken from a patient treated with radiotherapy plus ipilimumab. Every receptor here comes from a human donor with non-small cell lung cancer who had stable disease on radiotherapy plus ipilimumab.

CDR3 residues: CASSLSQGGGGGSGANVLTF. In DNA, the CDR3 is TGTGCCAGCAGCTTAAGCCAGGGTGGTGGTGGAGGCTCTGGGGCCAACGTCCTGACTTTC. The J gene is TRBJ2-6, the V gene TRBV7-8; D possibly uses TRBD1 or TRBD2 (5 bases each). The CDR3 runs to 20 residues. With 2 bases removed from V and 0 bases from J, the gap between germline ends came to 20 bases. Germline CDR1 is SGHVS and CDR2 is FQNEAQ.

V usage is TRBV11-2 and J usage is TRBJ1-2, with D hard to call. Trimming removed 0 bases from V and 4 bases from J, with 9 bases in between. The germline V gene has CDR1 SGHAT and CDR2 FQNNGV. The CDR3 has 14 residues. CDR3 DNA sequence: TGTGCCAGCAGCTTAGAACCTGACCTCTATGGCTACACCTTC. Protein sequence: CASSLEPDLYGYTF.

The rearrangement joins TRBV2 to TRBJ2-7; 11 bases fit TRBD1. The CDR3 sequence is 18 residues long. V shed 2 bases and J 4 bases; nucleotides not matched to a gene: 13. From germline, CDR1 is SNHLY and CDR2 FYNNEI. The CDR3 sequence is CASSEFSSPGTGGYEQYF. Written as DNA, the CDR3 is TGTGCCAGCAGTGAATTCTCCTCGCCCGGGACAGGGGGTTACGAGCAGTACTTC.

CDR3 amino acids: CASWGNTGELFF. CDR3 nucleotide sequence: TGTGCTTCGTGGGGGAACACCGGGGAGCTGTTTTTT. The rearrangement links TRBV28 to TRBJ2-2; D is unclear. The germline gives CDR1 MDHEN, CDR2 SYDVKM. The CDR3 spans 12 residues.

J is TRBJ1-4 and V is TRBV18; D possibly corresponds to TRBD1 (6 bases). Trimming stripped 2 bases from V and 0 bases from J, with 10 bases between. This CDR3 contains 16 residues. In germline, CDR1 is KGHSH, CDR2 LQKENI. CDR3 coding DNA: TGTGCCAGCTCACCAGAGGGGGTGCCAACTAATGAAAAACTGTTTTTT. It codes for CASSPEGVPTNEKLFF.

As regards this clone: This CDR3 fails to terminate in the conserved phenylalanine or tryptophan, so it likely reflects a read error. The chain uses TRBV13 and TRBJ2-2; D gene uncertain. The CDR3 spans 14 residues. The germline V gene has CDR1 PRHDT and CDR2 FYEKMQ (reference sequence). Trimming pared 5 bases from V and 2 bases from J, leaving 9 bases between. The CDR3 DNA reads TGTGCCAGCAGCAAACTCAGAAACACCGGGGAGCTGTTTCTT. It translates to CASSKLRNTGELFL.

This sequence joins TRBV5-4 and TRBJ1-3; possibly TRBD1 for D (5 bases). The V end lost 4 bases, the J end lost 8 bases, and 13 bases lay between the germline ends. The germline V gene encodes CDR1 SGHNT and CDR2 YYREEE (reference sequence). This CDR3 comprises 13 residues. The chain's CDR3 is CASSRGRSDTIYF. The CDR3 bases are TGTGCCAGCAGCCGGGGACGGTCGGACACCATATATTTT.

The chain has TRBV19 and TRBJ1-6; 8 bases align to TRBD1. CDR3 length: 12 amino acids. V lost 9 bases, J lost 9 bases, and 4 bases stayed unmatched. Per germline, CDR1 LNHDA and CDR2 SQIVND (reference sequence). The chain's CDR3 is CASRQGTSPLHF. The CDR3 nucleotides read TGTGCCAGCAGACAGGGGACTTCACCCCTCCACTTT.

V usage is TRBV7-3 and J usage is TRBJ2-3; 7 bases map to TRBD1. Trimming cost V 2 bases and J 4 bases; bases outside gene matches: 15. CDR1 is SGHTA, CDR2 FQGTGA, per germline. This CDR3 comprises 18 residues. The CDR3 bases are TGTGCCAGCAGCTTATCCCCCCCGACAGGGTCGGCGGCAGATACGCAGTATTTT. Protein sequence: CASSLSPPTGSAADTQYF.

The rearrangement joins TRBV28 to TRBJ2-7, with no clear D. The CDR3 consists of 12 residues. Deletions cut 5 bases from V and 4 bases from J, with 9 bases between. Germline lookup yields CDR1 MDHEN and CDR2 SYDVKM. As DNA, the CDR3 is TGTGCCAGCAGTCCCGGACCTTACGAGCAGTACTTC. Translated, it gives CASSPGPYEQYF.

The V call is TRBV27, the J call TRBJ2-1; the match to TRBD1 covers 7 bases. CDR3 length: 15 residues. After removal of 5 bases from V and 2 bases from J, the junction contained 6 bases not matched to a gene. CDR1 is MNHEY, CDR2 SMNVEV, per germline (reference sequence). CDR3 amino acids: CASSLRDRPYNEQFF. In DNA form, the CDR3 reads TGTGCCAGCAGTCTCCGGGACAGACCCTACAATGAGCAGTTCTTC.

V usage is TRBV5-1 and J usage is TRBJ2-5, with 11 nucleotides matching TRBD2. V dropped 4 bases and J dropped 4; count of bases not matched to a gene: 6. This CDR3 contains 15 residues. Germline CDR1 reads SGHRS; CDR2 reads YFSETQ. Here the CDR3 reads CASSRSGGAVETQYF. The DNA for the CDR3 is TGCGCCAGCAGCCGTAGCGGGGGGGCGGTAGAGACCCAGTACTTC.

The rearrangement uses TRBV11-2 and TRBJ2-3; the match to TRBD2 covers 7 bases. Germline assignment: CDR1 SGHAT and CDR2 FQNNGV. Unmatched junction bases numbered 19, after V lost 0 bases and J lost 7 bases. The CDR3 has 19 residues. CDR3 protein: CASSLDRRTNGGSVYTQYF. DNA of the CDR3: TGTGCCAGCAGCTTAGATCGCCGGACTAATGGCGGGAGTGTATATACGCAGTATTTT.

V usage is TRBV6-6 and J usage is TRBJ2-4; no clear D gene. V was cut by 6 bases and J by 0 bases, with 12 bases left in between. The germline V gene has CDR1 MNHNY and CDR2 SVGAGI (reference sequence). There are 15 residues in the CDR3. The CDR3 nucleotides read TGTGCCAGCAGCCCACAGACGCTAGCCAAAAACATTCAGTACTTC. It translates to CASSPQTLAKNIQYF.

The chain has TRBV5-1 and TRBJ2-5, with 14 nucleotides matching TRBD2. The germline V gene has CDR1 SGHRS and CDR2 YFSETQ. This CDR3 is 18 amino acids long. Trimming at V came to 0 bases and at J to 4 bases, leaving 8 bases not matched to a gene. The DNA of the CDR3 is TGCGCCAGCAGCTTGGGAGGGACTAGCGGGAGCGCCGGAGAGACCCAGTACTTC. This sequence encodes CASSLGGTSGSAGETQYF.

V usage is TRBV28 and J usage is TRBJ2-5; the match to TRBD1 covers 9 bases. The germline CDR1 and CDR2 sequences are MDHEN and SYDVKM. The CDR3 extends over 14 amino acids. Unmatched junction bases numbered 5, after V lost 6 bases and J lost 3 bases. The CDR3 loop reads CASRGQGRKETQYF. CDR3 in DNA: TGTGCCAGCAGGGGACAGGGACGGAAAGAGACCCAGTACTTC.